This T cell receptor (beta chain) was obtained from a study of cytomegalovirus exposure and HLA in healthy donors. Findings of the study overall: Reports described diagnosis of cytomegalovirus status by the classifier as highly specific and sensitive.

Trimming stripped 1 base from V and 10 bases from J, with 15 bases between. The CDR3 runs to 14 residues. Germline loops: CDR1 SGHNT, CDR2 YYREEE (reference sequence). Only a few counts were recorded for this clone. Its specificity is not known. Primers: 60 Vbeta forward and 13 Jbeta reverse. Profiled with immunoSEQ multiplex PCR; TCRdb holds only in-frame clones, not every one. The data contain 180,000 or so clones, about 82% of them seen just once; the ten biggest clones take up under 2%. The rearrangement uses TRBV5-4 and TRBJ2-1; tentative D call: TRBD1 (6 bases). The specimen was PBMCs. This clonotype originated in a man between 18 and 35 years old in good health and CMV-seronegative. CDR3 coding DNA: TGTGCCAGCAGCTTGCAGGGGCCAACCGTAGAGCAGTTCTTC. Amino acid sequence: CASSLQGPTVEQFF.